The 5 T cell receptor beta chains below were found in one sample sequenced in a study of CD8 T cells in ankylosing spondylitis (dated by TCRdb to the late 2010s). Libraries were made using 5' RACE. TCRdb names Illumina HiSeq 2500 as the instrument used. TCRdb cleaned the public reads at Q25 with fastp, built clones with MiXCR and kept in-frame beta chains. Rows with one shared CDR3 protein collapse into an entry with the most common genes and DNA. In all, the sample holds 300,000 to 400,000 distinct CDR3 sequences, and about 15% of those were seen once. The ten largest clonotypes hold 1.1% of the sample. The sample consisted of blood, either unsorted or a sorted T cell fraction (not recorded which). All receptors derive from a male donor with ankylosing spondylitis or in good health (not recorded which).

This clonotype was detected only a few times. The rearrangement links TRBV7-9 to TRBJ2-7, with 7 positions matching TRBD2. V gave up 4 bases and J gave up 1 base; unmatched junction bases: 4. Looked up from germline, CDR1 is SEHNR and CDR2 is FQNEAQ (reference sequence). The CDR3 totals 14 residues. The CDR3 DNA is TGTGCCAGCAGCTCTATCGGGGGGTCCTACGAGCAGTACTTC. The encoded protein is CASSSIGGSYEQYF. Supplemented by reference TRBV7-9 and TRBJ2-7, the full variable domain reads DTGVSQNPRHKITKRGQNVTFRCDPISEHNRLYWYRQTLGQGPEFLTYFQNEAQLEKSRLLSDRFSAERPKGSFSTLEIQRTEQGDSAMYLCASSSIGGSYEQYFGPGTRLTVT.

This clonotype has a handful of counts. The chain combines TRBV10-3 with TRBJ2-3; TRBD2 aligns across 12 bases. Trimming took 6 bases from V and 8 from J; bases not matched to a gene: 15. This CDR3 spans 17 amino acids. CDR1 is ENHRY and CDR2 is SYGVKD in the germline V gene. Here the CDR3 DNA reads TGTGCCATCAGCGACTCCGCTAGCGGGAGGGTGGTAGGTACGCAGTATTTT. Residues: CAISDSASGRVVGTQYF.

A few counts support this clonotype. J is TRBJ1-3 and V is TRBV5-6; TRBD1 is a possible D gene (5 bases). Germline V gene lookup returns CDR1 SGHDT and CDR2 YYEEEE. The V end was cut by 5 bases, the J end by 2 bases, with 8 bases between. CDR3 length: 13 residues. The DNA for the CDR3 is TGTGCCAGCAGGTGGGGGACTGGAAACACCATATATTTT. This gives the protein CASRWGTGNTIYF. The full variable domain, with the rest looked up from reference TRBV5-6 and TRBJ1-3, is DAGVTQSPTHLIKTRGQQVTLRCSPKSGHDTVSWYQQALGQGPQFIFQYYEEEERQRGNFPDRFSGHQFPNYSSELNVNALLLGDSALYLCASRWGTGNTIYFGEGSWLTVV.

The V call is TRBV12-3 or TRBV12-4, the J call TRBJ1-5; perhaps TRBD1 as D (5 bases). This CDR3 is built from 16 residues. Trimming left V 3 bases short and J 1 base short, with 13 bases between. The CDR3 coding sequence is TGTGCCAGCAGTTTGGGGCAGGGATTCAGCAATCAGCCCCAGCATTTT. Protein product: CASSLGQGFSNQPQHF.

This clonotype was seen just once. The CDR3 coding sequence is TGTGCCAGCACCTACTTATTCGGGGCCGGGGAGCAGTTCTTC. Translating gives CASTYLFGAGEQFF. This chain connects TRBV11-2 to TRBJ2-1, with D perhaps matching TRBD1 or TRBD2 (5 bases each). The germline gives CDR1 SGHAT, CDR2 FQNNGV. The germline V and J ends were trimmed by 7 bases and 10 bases, with 20 bases remaining between them. The CDR3 loop spans 14 amino acids.